The present entry profiles one TCR beta chain with its context. This sample is part of a study of blood T cell repertoires in COVID-19. The CDR3 runs 13 residues. Germline CDR1 is SGHKS and CDR2 is YYEKEE (reference sequence). With V trimmed by 1 base and J by 6 bases, 0 bases remained unmatched. Here immunoSEQ multiplex PCR was the method, and the copy in TCRdb shows in-frame clones only, minus some. The repertoire includes around 340,000 clones, around nine tenths of them detected once, and under 1.2% sits in the top ten. The clonotype comes from a woman in her twenties or thirties who had been exposed to COVID-19. The genes are TRBV5-5 and TRBJ2-2; 7 bases are a match to TRBD1. Input material: PBMCs or T cells enriched from blood (not recorded which). The CDR3 DNA reads TGTGCCAGCAGCTTGACAGGGGCCGGGGAGCTGTTTTTT. Protein product: CASSLTGAGELFF. Looking up the rest from reference TRBV5-5 and TRBJ2-2 gives the full variable domain: DAGVTQSPTHLIKTRGQQVTLRCSPISGHKSVSWYQQVLGQGPQFIFQYYEKEERGRGNFPDRFSARQFPNYSSELNVNALLLGDSALYLCASSLTGAGELFFGEGSRLTVL.